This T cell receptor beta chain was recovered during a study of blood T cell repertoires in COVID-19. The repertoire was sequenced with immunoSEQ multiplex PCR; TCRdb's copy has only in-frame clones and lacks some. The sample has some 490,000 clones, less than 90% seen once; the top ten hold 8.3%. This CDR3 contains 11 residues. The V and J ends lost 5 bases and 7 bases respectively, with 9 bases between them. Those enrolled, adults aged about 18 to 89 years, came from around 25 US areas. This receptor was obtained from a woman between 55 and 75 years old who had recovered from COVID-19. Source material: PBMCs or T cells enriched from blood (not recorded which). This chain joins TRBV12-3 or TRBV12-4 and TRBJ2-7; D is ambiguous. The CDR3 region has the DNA TGTGCCAGCAGTAGATACTTAGAGCAGTACTTC. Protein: CASSRYLEQYF.